The TCR beta chain under discussion was sequenced for a study of OX40 agonist ivuxolimab in advanced cancers. Notes on the study in general: In general, CD8+ T cells held more expanded clones than CD4+ did, on average. Several nonresponders also turned out to have low normalized T-cell clonal expansion.

The table came from immunoSEQ multiplex PCR; TCRdb's copy has only in-frame clones and leaves some out. The table includes roughly 71,000 clones, 85% detected once. The CDR3 is 15 residues long. Germline CDR1 and CDR2: SSHAT and FNYEAQ (reference sequence). A word on this clone: Its antigen is undetermined. Germline is not matched at one junction end, which may reflect a read error.

This material consisted of CD4+ or CD8+ T cells sorted from blood, taken in a trial of the OX40 agonist ivuxolimab. The source is an adult with an advanced solid tumor such as melanoma, head and neck, liver or kidney cancer. The V and J genes are TRBV7-7 and TRBJ2-3; 13 bases fit TRBD2. The CDR3 reads CASSLGLAGVDTQYF. DNA for the CDR3: TGTGCTAGCAGCTTAGGACTAGCGGGAGTAGATACGCAGTATTTT.